The next 8 T cell receptor beta chains were all read from a single sample in a study of long-term antiretroviral therapy in people with HIV. Sequencing relied on immunoSEQ assay v3.0, run at survey level. Assay used: immunoSEQ multiplex PCR; TCRdb lists only in-frame clones, some missing. The table includes 45,000 to 50,000 clones, about 86% detected once. Specimen: unsorted PBMCs, collected 0.8 years after starting antiretroviral therapy. These receptors were taken from a woman aged 18-29 years with HIV.

This chain uses TRBV15 with TRBJ1-2; TRBD1 aligns across 8 bases. Per the germline V gene, CDR1 is LNHNV and CDR2 is YYDKDF (reference sequence). J was trimmed by 5 bases and V by 0 bases; bases with no gene match: 11. The CDR3 has 17 residues. CDR3 amino acids: CATSRDSGTGILYGYTF. The DNA of the CDR3 is TGTGCCACCAGCAGAGATTCGGGGACAGGCATTTTATATGGCTACACCTTC.

V is TRBV7-2 and J is TRBJ1-6; 7 positions agree with TRBD1. CDR1 and CDR2 (germline): SGHTA, FQGNSA. The CDR3 sequence is 18 residues long. V was pared by 5 bases and J by 7 bases, with 17 bases of the junction left unmatched. The CDR3 coding sequence is TGTGCCAGCAGCCGATACCGACAGGGCATGCAAGGGAATTCACCCCTCCACTTT. It yields the protein CASSRYRQGMQGNSPLHF.

This clone was observed a few times. The chain is built from TRBV27 and TRBJ2-2, with D unresolved. In germline, CDR1 is MNHEY, CDR2 SMNVEV (reference sequence). The CDR3 totals 15 residues. Trimming shortened V by 5 bases and J by 5 bases, and 15 bases separated the two germline ends. The CDR3 spells CASSPQELITGELFF. The CDR3, as DNA: TGTGCCAGCAGTCCCCAGGAGCTGATTACCGGGGAGCTGTTTTTT.

The chain uses TRBV28 and TRBJ2-7; D not resolved. Trimming removed 5 bases at V and 6 bases at J, with 14 bases between. CDR3 length equals 13 residues. Germline CDR1 reads MDHEN; CDR2 reads SYDVKM. CDR3 sequence reads: CASSLVPGPEQYF. Written as DNA, the CDR3 is TGTGCCAGCAGTCTAGTCCCAGGACCCGAGCAGTACTTC.

V and J are TRBV28 and TRBJ2-1; tentatively, D is TRBD2 (6 bases). This CDR3 is 15 amino acids long. The V gene lost 6 bases and the J gene lost 3 bases, with 15 bases spanning the gap. Germline V gives CDR1 MDHEN, CDR2 SYDVKM. CDR3 coding DNA: TGTGCCAGCAGCGGCAGCGGGCCTCTCTACAATGAGCAGTTCTTC. Translation: CASSGSGPLYNEQFF. Based on the CDR3 plus reference TRBV28 and TRBJ2-1, the full variable domain is DVKVTQSSRYLVKRTGEKVFLECVQDMDHENMFWYRQDPGLGLRLIYFSYDVKMKEKGDIPEGYSVSREKKERFSLILESASTNQTSMYLCASSGSGPLYNEQFFGPGTRLTVL.

The rearrangement links TRBV5-1 to TRBJ1-2; 8 bases match TRBD1. In germline, CDR1 is SGHRS, CDR2 YFSETQ. V shed 4 bases, J shed 4 bases, and the junction held 15 bases outside the gene matches. The CDR3 sequence is 17 residues long. The chain's CDR3 is CASSPGRDRSYPYGYTF. In DNA, the CDR3 is TGCGCCAGCAGCCCGGGGCGGGACAGGTCTTACCCCTATGGCTACACCTTC.

The J gene is TRBJ2-6, the V gene TRBV19; D might be TRBD2 (6 bases). Germline CDR1 and CDR2: LNHDA and SQIVND (reference sequence). The CDR3 contains 15 residues. V lost 5 bases, J lost 13 bases, and 21 bases lay in between. The DNA of the CDR3 is TGTGCCAGTAGTCCCCAACGGAGGGTAGGAGAAGTCCTGACTTTC. This translates into CASSPQRRVGEVLTF.

The chain links TRBV5-8 to TRBJ1-1; D remains ambiguous. CDR1 and CDR2 from the germline V gene are SGHTS and YDEGEE. This CDR3 is 15 amino acids long. Trimming stripped 4 bases from V and 1 base from J, with 14 bases between. CDR3 sequence reads: CASSPLNFPNTEAFF. For the CDR3, the DNA is TGTGCCAGCAGCCCACTGAACTTCCCGAACACTGAAGCTTTCTTT.